Below, 3 T cell receptor beta chains from the same sample are listed, as sequenced in a study of T cell changes during pregnancy in multiple sclerosis (dated by TCRdb to between 2018 and 2020). Libraries were made using the immunoSEQ multiplex PCR assay. This is the immuneACCESS table as TCRdb keeps it, with only in-frame sequences that have V and J called. A part of the clones is gone; compared with another copy, unresolved V genes explain less than half, and the rest is unexplained. The sample table contains around 77,000 clones; only one count was recorded for 90% to 95% of them. 0.55% to 0.85% of the sample is taken by the ten largest. The material sequenced was peripheral blood, taken in the third trimester of pregnancy. Receptor source: a female donor in good health, enrolled as a control in a pregnancy study.

This chain uses TRBV4-3 with TRBJ2-1; perhaps TRBD2 as D (5 bases). The CDR3 is 17 residues long. The germline V and J ends were trimmed by 3 bases and 1 base, with 16 bases remaining between them. Germline CDR1 is LGHNA and CDR2 is YSLEER. The CDR3 is CASSQGLLGVSYNEQFF. For the CDR3, the DNA is TGCGCCAGCAGCCAGGGCCTGCTGGGAGTTTCCTACAATGAGCAGTTCTTC.

The V call is TRBV5-5, the J call TRBJ1-1; D uncertain. CDR1 and CDR2 from the germline V gene are SGHKS and YYEKEE (reference sequence). Deletions cut 4 bases from V and 2 bases from J, with 18 bases between. The CDR3 runs to 16 residues. CDR3 sequence reads: CASSPPLRGRNTEAFF. The DNA for the CDR3 is TGTGCCAGCAGCCCCCCCTTGAGAGGGAGAAACACTGAAGCTTTCTTT. Together with reference TRBV5-5 and TRBJ1-1, the CDR3 gives the full variable domain: DAGVTQSPTHLIKTRGQQVTLRCSPISGHKSVSWYQQVLGQGPQFIFQYYEKEERGRGNFPDRFSARQFPNYSSELNVNALLLGDSALYLCASSPPLRGRNTEAFFGQGTRLTVV.

This clone was observed once. The chain recombines TRBV6-4 with TRBJ2-4; 11 bases agree with TRBD2. V lost 3 bases and J lost 6; bases outside the gene matches: 4. The CDR3 covers 15 residues. The germline gives CDR1 MRHNA, CDR2 SNTAGT. CDR3 residues: CASSELAGDRNIQYF. The CDR3 DNA reads as TGTGCCAGCAGTGAACTAGCGGGAGATAGAAACATTCAGTACTTC.